This TCR beta chain comes out of a study of T cell repertoires in cytomegalovirus infection (dated by TCRdb to about 2019). General notes on the study: The HLA type of each donor mattered for the analysis, because public TCR beta signatures pointed to carriage of CMV infection along with the matching HLA type.

There are a few counts of this clonotype. No antigen is known for it. There are no base qualities to consult, and no much larger clone falls within one base. The run used an Illumina HiSeq 1500. The public reads were run again by TCRdb, first through fastp at Q25 and then through MiXCR, and only productive beta chains were kept. CDR3 protein duplicates are merged, each entry listing the most common genes and DNA. For this sample the table gives a few hundred thousand distinct CDR3 sequences, of which about 15% were detected only once. The top ten clones comprise around half of the sample. What the study reported, not specific to this receptor: The ex vivo response was dominated by HLA-C-restricted CMV-specific TCR beta clonotypes, and the single most frequent clonotype in two of eight donors was supplied by these HLA-C-restricted clonotypes. Cumulative frequency of public TCR beta family members discriminated carriers of CMV infection plus the relevant HLA type in this cohort and an independent 352-donor cohort.

The sample taken for sequencing was CD8+ T cells from PBMCs. The receptor comes from a human donor in good health (CMV status not recorded). Some clones in this sample may be carry-over from other donors' samples.

The CDR3 reads as follows: CASSLGPSGGYNEQFF. Read as DNA, the sequence is TGTGCCAGCAGCTTAGGGCCTAGCGGGGGCTACAATGAGCAGTTCTTC. The V and J genes are TRBV11-2 and TRBJ2-1, and 10 bases in between align with TRBD2. Including cysteine and phenylalanine, the CDR3 has 16 amino acids. Only the CDR3 DNA stays, 48 bases, in frame from base 1. CDR1 and CDR2 are read off the germline V gene as SGHAT and FQNNGV. The germline V and J ends show losses of 1 base and 3 bases respectively, and no gene match explains 3 bases of the junction.